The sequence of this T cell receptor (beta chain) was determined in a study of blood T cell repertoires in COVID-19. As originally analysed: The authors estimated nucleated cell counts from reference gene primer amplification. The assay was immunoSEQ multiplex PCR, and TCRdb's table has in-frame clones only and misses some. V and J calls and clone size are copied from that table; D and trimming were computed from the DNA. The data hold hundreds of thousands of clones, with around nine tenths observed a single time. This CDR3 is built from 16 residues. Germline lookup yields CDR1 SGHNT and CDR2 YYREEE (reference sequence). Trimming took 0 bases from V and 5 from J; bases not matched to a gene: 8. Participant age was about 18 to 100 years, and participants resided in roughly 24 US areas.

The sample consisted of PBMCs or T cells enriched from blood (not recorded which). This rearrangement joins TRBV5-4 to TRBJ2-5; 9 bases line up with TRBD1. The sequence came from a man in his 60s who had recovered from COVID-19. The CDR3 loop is CASSLAGFGQGETQYF. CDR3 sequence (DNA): TGTGCCAGCAGCTTGGCGGGGTTTGGACAGGGGGAGACCCAGTACTTC.